Sequencing of this T cell receptor (beta chain) was carried out in a study of metastatic and nonmetastatic thyroid tumors. Study in general: Malignant and benign thyroid patients had repertoires compared in peripheral blood and tumor or nodule tissue.

This clone has a count of ten or more. Antigen: not known. In the authors' workflow: For papillary thyroid cancer, a distant-metastasis classifier was constructed from CDR3 differences observed across clinicopathological groups. MiXCR reprocessed the PCR reads for TCRdb. TCRdb's processing, not the authors' own work, is the source of the V and J calls. The table lists 22,000 or so clones, about a sixth of them singletons, with around 37% in the top ten. All patients were treatment-naive before thyroid surgery. Germline V CDR1 and CDR2: SGHDT, YYEEEE. The CDR3 has 15 residues. Germline trimming cut 0 bases from V and 10 bases from J; bases unmatched to any gene: 5. Study findings and constraints: Malignant thyroid tumors reportedly had TCR beta diversity that was significantly higher than in benign nodules, in blood and tumor.

Sequencing used blood. The chain combines TRBV5-6 with TRBJ2-1; 12 positions match TRBD2. The sequence was collected from a female donor with papillary thyroid cancer or a benign thyroid nodule (not recorded which). Some clones in this sample may be carry-over from other donors' samples. The CDR3 loop is CASSLGLAGEQEQFF. The DNA of the CDR3 is TGTGCCAGCAGCTTGGGACTAGCGGGAGAACAAGAGCAGTTCTTC.